These T cell receptor beta chains were read from a single sample in a study of regulatory T cells in long-lasting Graves disease. TCRdb re-analysed the multiplex PCR reads in MiXCR, keeping a single row per CDR3 protein. The sample consists of some 450,000 distinct CDR3 sequences, 23% of them appearing once. Sequenced material: peripheral blood mononuclear cells (PBMCs), taken when the disease was refractory, from a patient treated with antithyroid drugs. Every receptor here comes from a female donor with Graves disease. The CDR3 runs from the conserved cysteine through the conserved F or W. D genes are given only for firm matches. The size entry is marked missing in some rows and otherwise reads once, few, many or a size class.

D,J,V,size,CDR3,DNA
TRBD1,TRBJ1-1,TRBV27,few,CASSPQGGQGHTEAFF,TGTGCCAGCAGTCCTCAGGGGGGGCAAGGGCACACTGAAGCTTTCTTT
TRBD2,TRBJ2-2,TRBV10-3,NA,CAISELERGNTGELFF,TGTGCCATCAGTGAGTTGGAGCGGGGGAACACCGGGGAGCTGTTTTTT
TRBD2,TRBJ2-5,TRBV2,many,CASSRGLAGYQETQYF,TGTGCCAGCAGTAGAGGACTAGCGGGGTACCAAGAGACCCAGTACTTC
TRBD1,TRBJ1-4,TRBV14,NA,CASSPRTGRMFF,TGTGCCAGCAGCCCGCGGACAGGGAGGATGTTTTTT
NA,TRBJ2-7,TRBV7-2,NA,CASSFRLDAGAEQYF,TGTGCCAGCAGCTTCAGACTAGACGCAGGGGCTGAGCAGTACTTC
TRBD1,TRBJ2-5,TRBV28,many,CASTSPTGGETQYF,TGTGCCAGCACCTCCCCCACAGGGGGGGAGACCCAGTACTTC
NA,TRBJ1-1,TRBV30,few,CAWSRDPFRGANTEAFF,TGTGCCTGGAGTCGAGACCCCTTTCGGGGGGCGAACACTGAAGCTTTCTTT
NA,TRBJ1-1,TRBV5-1,NA,CASSSRQDSEAFF,TGCGCCAGCAGCTCCCGACAGGATTCTGAAGCTTTCTTT
TRBD2,TRBJ2-5,TRBV6-1,NA,CASSPSGRSGETQYF,TGTGCCAGCAGTCCTAGCGGGAGAAGTGGGGAGACCCAGTACTTC
TRBD1,TRBJ1-2,TRBV30,many,CAWRPRTPGGYGYTF,TGTGCCTGGAGGCCGCGCACTCCAGGGGGCTATGGCTACACCTTC
NA,TRBJ2-4,TRBV20-1,NA,CSARAHLAKNIQYF,TGCAGTGCTAGGGCACACCTAGCCAAAAACATTCAGTACTTC
NA,TRBJ1-1,TRBV7-2,few,CASSQTYFLDRTYVSDTEAFF,TGTGCCAGCAGTCAGACTTACTTTCTCGACAGAACGTACGTTTCGGACACTGAAGCTTTCTTT
TRBD2,TRBJ2-7,TRBV6-1,few,CASSPSGDAYEQYF,TGTGCCAGCAGTCCTAGCGGGGATGCCTACGAGCAGTACTTC
NA,TRBJ1-1,TRBV19,few,CASNPSGANTEAFF,TGTGCCAGTAACCCCTCAGGGGCGAACACTGAAGCTTTCTTT
NA,TRBJ1-1,TRBV6-1,few,CASRKLNTEAFF,TGTGCCAGTCGTAAGCTTAACACTGAAGCTTTCTTT
NA,TRBJ1-1,TRBV5-1,NA,CASSGGQIMNTEASF,TGCGCCAGCAGCGGGGGACAAATCATGAACACTGAAGCTTCCTTT
NA,TRBJ2-7,TRBV9,NA,CASSVGGDTTYEQYF,TGTGCCAGCAGCGTAGGTGGGGACACTACCTACGAGCAGTACTTC
NA,TRBJ1-5,TRBV7-2,few,CASSGRRDSNQPQHF,TGTGCCAGCAGCGGAAGGAGGGATAGCAATCAGCCCCAGCATTTT
NA,TRBJ1-1,TRBV11-2,NA,CASSLDPITRHEAFF,TGTGCCAGCAGCTTAGATCCGATTACCAGGCATGAAGCTTTCTTT
NA,TRBJ1-1,TRBV20-1,once,CSARPSRQDLNTEAFF,TGCAGTGCTAGACCGTCTCGACAGGACCTGAACACTGAAGCTTTCTTT
TRBD2,TRBJ2-7,TRBV6-2/TRBV6-3,many,CASTPGTSGNYEQYF,TGTGCCAGCACCCCGGGGACTAGCGGGAACTACGAGCAGTACTTC
NA,TRBJ1-5,TRBV20-1,NA,CSARDSTYQPQHF,TGCAGTGCTAGAGACTCGACATATCAGCCCCAGCATTTT
NA,TRBJ1-1,TRBV29-1,once,CSVLGNTEAFF,TGCAGCGTTCTGGGGAACACTGAAGCTTTCTTT
TRBD1,TRBJ1-1,TRBV19,few,CASSLTGVDTEAFF,TGTGCCAGTAGCTTGACAGGGGTGGACACTGAAGCTTTCTTT
TRBD2,TRBJ2-1,TRBV29-1,NA,CSALAGGRIF,TGCAGCGCACTAGCGGGAGGCCGGATCTTC
NA,TRBJ1-1,TRBV5-1,many,CASSLAWGSNTEAFF,TGCGCCAGCAGCTTGGCCTGGGGGTCGAACACTGAAGCTTTCTTT
NA,TRBJ2-7,TRBV15,many,CATSRSSILGSYEQYF,TGTGCCACCAGCAGATCCTCAATACTAGGAAGCTACGAGCAGTACTTC
TRBD2,TRBJ2-4,TRBV20-1,NA,CSARTSGREEYF,TGCAGTGCAAGGACTAGCGGGAGAGAAGAGTACTTC
NA,TRBJ1-1,TRBV5-1,many,CASSFGTLNTEAFF,TGCGCCAGCAGCTTTGGGACACTCAACACTGAAGCTTTCTTT
TRBD1,TRBJ2-7,TRBV4-1,NA,CASSQGRDRSYEQYF,TGCGCCAGCAGCCAAGGCCGGGACAGATCCTACGAGCAGTACTTC
NA,TRBJ1-5,TRBV19,NA,CASSTGSPAGPQHF,TGTGCCAGTAGTACGGGATCCCCAGCGGGGCCCCAGCATTTT
TRBD1,TRBJ1-5,TRBV28,NA,CASSPRQGFGLDQPQHF,TGTGCCAGCAGTCCTCGACAGGGGTTTGGCCTGGATCAGCCCCAGCATTTT
TRBD1,TRBJ2-7,TRBV28,many,CASSSQGAVAYEQYF,TGTGCCAGCAGTTCACAGGGGGCAGTGGCCTACGAGCAGTACTTC
TRBD1,TRBJ1-4,TRBV27,many,CASSSSDRVGEKLFF,TGTGCCAGCAGTTCTAGCGACAGGGTTGGTGAAAAACTGTTTTTT
TRBD1,TRBJ1-1,TRBV29-1,NA,CSAGQGKTEAFF,TGCAGCGCAGGACAGGGAAAGACAGAAGCTTTCTTT
NA,TRBJ1-3,TRBV5-1,few,CASRTSPGNSGNTIYF,TGCGCCAGCAGGACGTCCCCAGGAAACTCTGGAAACACCATATATTTT
NA,TRBJ2-1,TRBV6-2/TRBV6-3,NA,CASSYSGFEQFF,TGTGCCAGCAGTTACTCTGGGTTTGAGCAGTTCTTC
NA,TRBJ1-5,TRBV30,NA,CAWSVQGIGNQPQHF,TGTGCCTGGAGTGTACAGGGAATAGGCAATCAGCCCCAGCATTTT
TRBD1,TRBJ1-1,TRBV29-1,NA,CSVDTGGLPFF,TGCAGCGTTGACACAGGGGGCCTCCCTTTCTTT
TRBD1,TRBJ2-2,TRBV27,NA,CASSRDRISTNTGELFF,TGTGCCAGCAGCAGGGACAGAATTTCCACGAACACCGGGGAGCTGTTTTTT
NA,TRBJ2-2,TRBV3-1,few,CASSARDTGELFF,TGTGCCAGCAGCGCACGGGACACCGGGGAGCTGTTTTTT
TRBD1,TRBJ1-6,TRBV27,few,CASSLGTANSPLHF,TGTGCCAGCAGTCTAGGGACAGCAAATTCACCCCTCCACTTT
NA,TRBJ1-1,TRBV7-9,many,CASSLEQNTEAFF,TGTGCCAGCAGCTTAGAACAGAACACTGAAGCTTTCTTT
NA,TRBJ1-6,TRBV7-2,NA,CASSLGPNSPLHF,TGTGCCAGCAGCTTGGGCCCGAATTCACCCCTCCACTTT
TRBD1,TRBJ1-2,TRBV2,many,CASSGSQGAVGYTF,TGTGCCAGCAGTGGGTCCCAGGGGGCTGTGGGCTACACCTTC
TRBD2,TRBJ2-1,TRBV19,NA,CASSIIPLGGRANEQFF,TGTGCCAGTAGTATAATCCCACTCGGCGGGAGGGCCAATGAGCAGTTCTTC
NA,TRBJ2-7,TRBV3-1,NA,CASSQDFAYEQYF,TGTGCCAGCAGCCAGGACTTCGCCTACGAGCAGTACTTC
TRBD2,TRBJ2-7,TRBV20-1,NA,CSASQVLAGGQDEQYF,TGCAGTGCTAGTCAAGTCCTAGCGGGAGGCCAGGACGAGCAGTACTTC
TRBD2,TRBJ2-2,TRBV2,NA,CASGTSGITGELFF,TGTGCCAGCGGGACTAGCGGGATCACCGGGGAGCTGTTTTTT
NA,TRBJ2-5,TRBV6-1,few,CASKGERSGVQETQYF,TGTGCCAGCAAGGGAGAGAGATCGGGGGTCCAAGAGACCCAGTACTTC
TRBD1,TRBJ1-1,TRBV12-3/TRBV12-4,NA,CASRFSGQGGTEAFF,TGTGCCAGCAGATTCTCGGGACAGGGGGGGACTGAAGCTTTCTTT
TRBD2,TRBJ2-5,TRBV10-3,many,CAISGAGDQETQYF,TGTGCCATCAGTGGCGCGGGAGACCAAGAGACCCAGTACTTC
TRBD2,TRBJ2-3,TRBV28,many,CASGLAGGVDTQYF,TGTGCCAGCGGACTAGCGGGAGGGGTAGATACGCAGTATTTT
NA,TRBJ2-7,TRBV6-1,few,CASSAVGAQAYEQYF,TGTGCCAGCAGTGCGGTGGGGGCCCAAGCCTACGAGCAGTACTTC